This T cell receptor beta chain was recovered during a study of cytotoxic CD8 clonotypes in ibrutinib-treated CLL. Looking at the study overall: Response samples were drawn at a median of about eleven months of treatment, range 6 to 36. Findings of the study overall: Sustained-remission patients were sampled at one set of times and progressing patients at different ones.

A word on this clone: Its specificity is not known.

Germline trimming cut 2 bases from V and 2 bases from J; bases unmatched to any gene: 6. CDR3 length: 17 amino acids. Germline CDR1 is SGHTA and CDR2 is FQGNSA. A 1 in 200,000 to 1 in 1 million T cell depth was the sequencing target. TCRdb's table, derived via immunoSEQ multiplex PCR, lists solely in-frame clones and lacks some. The table shows approximately 130,000 clones, with around 84% occurring only once. Sample: PBMCs, taken after 24 months of ibrutinib treatment. The receptor's source is a human donor with chronic lymphocytic leukemia. This chain links TRBV7-2 with TRBJ2-7; 13 bases are shared with TRBD2. The CDR3 loop reads CASSLYGLAGAPYEQYF. DNA for the CDR3: TGTGCCAGCAGCTTATACGGACTAGCGGGGGCCCCCTACGAGCAGTACTTC.